This section outlines one T cell receptor (beta chain) sequence together with its context. Its antigen is not known. This record belongs to a study of T-cell memory formation after mild COVID-19. Looking at the study overall: TCR clustering was largely donor specific.

The CDR3 consists of 13 residues. V lost 6 bases, J lost 7 bases, and 12 bases lay in between. Per the germline V gene, CDR1 is SGHDN and CDR2 is FVKESK. Study outcomes and limitations: The study detected some responding clones in pre-infection memory, suggesting cross-reactive memory joined.

After 5'RACE with constant-segment primers, TCR alpha and TCR beta cDNA libraries carrying sample barcodes and UMIs were obtained. TCRdb called the 5' RACE reads again in MiXCR, with one record for every CDR3 protein. The table includes roughly 600,000 distinct CDR3 sequences, about 20% detected once. The sequence was collected from an adult woman who had mild COVID-19 (a few samples of this study predate the infection). Cell type and time point are not known. Sequenced input: PBMCs or a T cell subset sorted from them (not recorded which). V usage is TRBV14 and J usage is TRBJ1-4; a possible D gene is TRBD1 (5 bases). CDR3 bases: TGTGCCAGCAGAAGTTGGGGGGGTGAAAAACTGTTTTTT. The encoded protein is CASRSWGGEKLFF.